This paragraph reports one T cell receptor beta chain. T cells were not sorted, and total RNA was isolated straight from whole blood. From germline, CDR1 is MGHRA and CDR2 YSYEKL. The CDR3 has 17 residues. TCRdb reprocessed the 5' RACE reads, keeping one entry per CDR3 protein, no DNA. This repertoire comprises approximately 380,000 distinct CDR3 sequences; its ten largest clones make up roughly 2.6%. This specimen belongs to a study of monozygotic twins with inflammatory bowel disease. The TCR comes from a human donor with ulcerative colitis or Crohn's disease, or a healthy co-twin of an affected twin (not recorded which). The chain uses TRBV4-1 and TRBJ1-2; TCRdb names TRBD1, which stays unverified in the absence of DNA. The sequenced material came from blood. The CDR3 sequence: CASSQAYSTAENYGYTF.